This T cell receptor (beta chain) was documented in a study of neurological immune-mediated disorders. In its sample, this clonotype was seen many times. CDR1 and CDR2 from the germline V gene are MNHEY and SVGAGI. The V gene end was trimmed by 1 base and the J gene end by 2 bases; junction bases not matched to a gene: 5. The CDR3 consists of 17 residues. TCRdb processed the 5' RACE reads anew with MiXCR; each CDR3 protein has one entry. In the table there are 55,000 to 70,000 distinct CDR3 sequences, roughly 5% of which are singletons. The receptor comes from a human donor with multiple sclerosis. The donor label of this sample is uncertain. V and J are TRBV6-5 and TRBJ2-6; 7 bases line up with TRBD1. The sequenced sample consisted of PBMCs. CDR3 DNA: TGTGCCAGCAGTTACTGGACAGGTTATGCTGGGGCCAACGTCCTGACTTTC. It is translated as CASSYWTGYAGANVLTF.